What follows are 3 T cell receptor beta chains derived from one specimen sequenced in a study of OX40 agonist ivuxolimab in advanced cancers. Using immunoSEQ multiplex PCR, the repertoire was profiled, and TCRdb retains in-frame clones only, with some absent. The profile shows around 74,000 clones, around 92% of them singletons. The starting material was CD4+ or CD8+ T cells sorted from blood, obtained in a trial of the OX40 agonist ivuxolimab. The receptors shown here come from an adult with an advanced solid tumor such as melanoma, head and neck, liver or kidney cancer.

V usage is TRBV6-1 and J usage is TRBJ1-1; 7 nucleotides line up with TRBD1. V trimming: 2 bases; J trimming: 1 base; junction bases outside the gene matches: 1. In germline, CDR1 is MNHNS, CDR2 SASEGT. CDR3 length: 14 amino acids. CDR3 loop: CASSERGQNTEAFF. CDR3 DNA: TGTGCCAGCAGTGAAAGGGGGCAGAACACTGAAGCTTTCTTT.

The chain employs TRBV11-2 and TRBJ1-1; D is possibly TRBD1 (5 bases). Trimming removed 2 bases at V and 6 bases at J, with 10 bases between. Germline V lookup: CDR1 SGHAT, CDR2 FQNNGV. There are 13 residues in the CDR3. CDR3 in amino acids: CASSLSWGAEAFF. CDR3 bases: TGTGCCAGCAGCTTAAGCTGGGGCGCTGAAGCTTTCTTT.

This clone was observed a few times. The V gene is TRBV5-4, the J gene TRBJ1-1, with D hard to call. From germline, CDR1 is SGHNT and CDR2 YYREEE (reference sequence). V lost 4 bases and J lost 5, with 9 bases in between. This CDR3 has 12 residues. CDR3 sequence: CASSQGGTEAFF. CDR3 sequence (DNA): TGTGCCAGCAGCCAAGGTGGGACTGAAGCTTTCTTT.